One and the same sample provided the 17 T cell receptor beta chains below, sequenced in a study of cytomegalovirus exposure and HLA in healthy donors. The PCR had 60 Vbeta and 13 Jbeta primers. This table comes from immunoSEQ multiplex PCR, and its TCRdb copy is limited to in-frame clones, with some not included. The sample holds 65,000 to 95,000 clones. Sequenced input: PBMCs. The source is a man aged 25 to 45 in good health and CMV-seronegative.

V and J are TRBV19 and TRBJ1-5; 12 bases match TRBD1. CDR3 length: 17 amino acids. Germline CDR1 and CDR2: LNHDA and SQIVND (reference sequence). The trim removed 7 bases at V and 5 bases at J, leaving 12 bases unmatched. The CDR3 DNA is TGTGCCAGTACATCAAGAGGGACAGGGGGCGTGGATCAGCCCCAGCATTTT. Its protein product is CASTSRGTGGVDQPQHF.

This sequence joins TRBV13 and TRBJ2-7; perhaps TRBD2 as D (5 bases). The V and J ends lost 4 bases and 0 bases respectively, with 16 bases between them. From germline, CDR1 is PRHDT and CDR2 FYEKMQ (reference sequence). This CDR3 contains 16 residues. The CDR3 nucleotides are TGTGCCAGCAGCTCCCCTTGGGAGAACAGCTCCTACGAGCAGTACTTC. Translated: CASSSPWENSSYEQYF.

The chain joins TRBV19 to TRBJ1-1, with D tentatively TRBD1 (5 bases). The CDR3 sequence is 13 residues long. Trimming left V 2 bases short and J 5 bases short, with 9 bases between. Germline V gene sequence: CDR1 LNHDA, CDR2 SQIVND (reference sequence). The CDR3 sequence is CASSIRGGTEAFF. DNA of the CDR3: TGTGCCAGTAGTATAAGGGGAGGGACTGAAGCTTTCTTT.

This chain links TRBV6-5 with TRBJ1-1; a weak D match, TRBD1 (5 bases). The CDR3 consists of 14 residues. Deletions cut 2 bases from V and 5 bases from J, with 12 bases between. Looked up from germline, CDR1 is MNHEY and CDR2 is SVGAGI. CDR3 DNA: TGTGCCAGCAGTTACGGGGCCGAGGAGACTGAAGCTTTCTTT. Its translation is CASSYGAEETEAFF.

The chain employs TRBV5-1 and TRBJ2-5; 9 bases line up with TRBD1. The CDR3 totals 15 residues. V dropped 0 bases and J dropped 2; count of bases not matched to a gene: 2. Per germline, CDR1 SGHRS and CDR2 YFSETQ. CDR3 bases: TGCGCCAGCAGCTTGGCCGGGACAGGGCAAGAGACCCAGTACTTC. This translates into CASSLAGTGQETQYF.

V gene TRBV5-1 combines with J gene TRBJ2-1; 9 positions match TRBD2. This CDR3 is built from 15 residues. V shed 4 bases and J 5 bases; nucleotides not matched to a gene: 7. The germline gives CDR1 SGHRS, CDR2 YFSETQ. The CDR3 protein is CASSLGGGVNNEQFF. The CDR3 DNA follows: TGCGCCAGCAGCCTGGGCGGGGGGGTCAACAATGAGCAGTTCTTC.

DNA of the CDR3: TGTGCCAGCAGCTCTCAGCGGGGCAATGAGCAGTTCTTC. It yields the protein CASSSQRGNEQFF. The chain recombines TRBV11-3 with TRBJ2-1; 7 nucleotides align to TRBD2. This CDR3 is built from 13 residues. The germline V gene encodes CDR1 SGHNT and CDR2 YENEEA. J lost 6 bases, V lost 4 bases, and 3 bases had no gene match.

CDR3 nucleotides: TGTGCCAGCAGCTTAAGGGGTGTTGACACTGAAGCTTTCTTT. It translates to CASSLRGVDTEAFF. The chain uses TRBV11-1 and TRBJ1-1; maybe TRBD1 (5 bases). CDR3 length: 14 amino acids. From germline, CDR1 is SGHAT and CDR2 FQDESV (reference sequence). V dropped 2 bases and J dropped 3 bases, with 10 bases sitting between them.

The rearrangement joins TRBV2 to TRBJ2-1; D remains unclear. Germline V lookup: CDR1 SNHLY, CDR2 FYNNEI. This CDR3 has 14 amino acids. V gave up 0 bases and J gave up 6 bases, with 9 bases separating them. The CDR3 nucleotides read TGTGCCAGCAGTGAAGCTAACAGCATCAATGAGCAGTTCTTC. This gives the protein CASSEANSINEQFF.

V and J are TRBV18 and TRBJ1-2, with a possible D match to TRBD1 (6 bases). From germline, CDR1 is KGHSH and CDR2 LQKENI. The CDR3 extends over 14 amino acids. Trimming removed 0 bases at V and 4 bases at J, with 9 bases between. The CDR3 reads CASSPPETGYGYTF. CDR3 nucleotides: TGTGCCAGCTCACCACCGGAGACAGGCTATGGCTACACCTTC.

The chain has TRBV5-1 and TRBJ1-1; no firm D call. CDR3 length equals 12 residues. Deletions cut 0 bases from V and 10 bases from J, with 10 bases between. Germline CDR1 SGHRS, CDR2 YFSETQ. The DNA for the CDR3 is TGCGCCAGCAGCTTGGGTGGTGGGAGAGCTTTCTTT. Encoded protein: CASSLGGGRAFF. Full variable domain (rest looked up from reference TRBV5-1 and TRBJ1-1): KAGVTQTPRYLIKTRGQQVTLSCSPISGHRSVSWYQQTPGQGLQFLFEYFSETQRNKGNFPGRFSGRQFSNSRSEMNVSTLELGDSALYLCASSLGGGRAFFGQGTRLTVV.

Remarks on this clone: Other DNA sequences in the sample encode the same CDR3. The chain is built from TRBV5-1 and TRBJ2-3, with 9 bases that match TRBD2. Germline CDR1 is SGHRS and CDR2 is YFSETQ. The junction had 0 bases not matched to a gene; V was cut back by 0 bases and J by 4 bases. The CDR3 extends over 14 amino acids. CDR3 bases: TGCGCCAGCAGCTTGGGGACTAGCGCAGATACGCAGTATTTT. Its protein is CASSLGTSADTQYF.

The rearrangement links TRBV7-3 to TRBJ2-1; 11 bases line up with TRBD1. The CDR3 has 15 residues. Trimming took 5 bases from V and 5 from J; bases not matched to a gene: 5. CDR1 is SGHTA and CDR2 is FQGTGA in the germline V gene. The CDR3 bases are TGTGCCAGCAGCCCTACGGGACAGGGGGACAATGAGCAGTTCTTC. Its protein is CASSPTGQGDNEQFF.

The genes are TRBV7-3 and TRBJ1-1, with no clear D. V was trimmed by 4 bases and J by 1 base, leaving 10 bases between them. This CDR3 has 14 residues. The germline V gene has CDR1 SGHTA and CDR2 FQGTGA. CDR3 amino acids: CASSSQTGNTEAFF. Here the CDR3 DNA reads TGTGCCAGCAGCTCGCAAACGGGGAACACTGAAGCTTTCTTT.

The chain links TRBV6-6 to TRBJ2-5; D is ambiguous. Germline V gives CDR1 MNHNY, CDR2 SVGAGI (reference sequence). V lost 5 bases, J lost 3 bases, and 10 bases lay in between. This CDR3 is built from 13 residues. CDR3 DNA: TGTGCCAGCAGTCTAATCGCCGAAGAGACCCAGTACTTC. Protein: CASSLIAEETQYF.

The V call is TRBV5-6, the J call TRBJ1-5, with 11 bases fitting TRBD1. The CDR3 has 18 amino acids. Germline V gene sequence: CDR1 SGHDT, CDR2 YYEEEE. The junction had 7 bases not matched to a gene; V was cut back by 2 bases and J by 0 bases. DNA for the CDR3: TGTGCCAGCAGCTTTGGGACAGGGGGTTTTTATAGCAATCAGCCCCAGCATTTT. Translation gives CASSFGTGGFYSNQPQHF.

The chain employs TRBV6-1 and TRBJ2-7; possible D gene TRBD2, 6 bases. Germline V lookup: CDR1 MNHNS, CDR2 SASEGT. The germline V and J ends were trimmed by 5 bases and 2 bases, with 16 bases remaining between them. This CDR3 spans 15 amino acids. The CDR3 region is CASSIGAGITYEQYF. In DNA form, the CDR3 reads TGTGCCAGCAGTATCGGGGCGGGGATTACCTACGAGCAGTACTTC.